This T cell receptor beta chain is from a study of CD8 T cells in ankylosing spondylitis. It was by quantitative 5'-RACE with molecular barcodes that TCR beta libraries were made. TCRdb ran MiXCR on the 5' RACE reads and lists one entry per CDR3 protein. Of more than 150,000 distinct CDR3 sequences listed, 18% were seen once; the top ten hold approximately 4.3%. Germline trimming cut 3 bases from V and 5 bases from J; bases unmatched to any gene: 4. CDR1 DFQATT and CDR2 SNEGSKA come from the germline V gene (reference sequence). The CDR3 runs 13 residues. Study-wide results and caveats: Matched ankylosing spondylitis synovial fluid reportedly showed significant enrichment of disease-linked clones. In the blood and synovial fluid of reactive arthritis, some motif variants had been previously reported.

This clonotype appeared many times. No antigen is known for it. This sequence originates from a male donor aged 10-29 years with ankylosing spondylitis or in good health (not recorded which). V usage is TRBV20-1 and J usage is TRBJ2-3; 8 bases fit TRBD1. The sequenced sample consisted of blood, either unsorted or a sorted T cell fraction (not recorded which). CDR3 sequence (DNA): TGCAGTGCTAGGAAACAGGGGGGAGATACGCAGTATTTT. Translating it yields CSARKQGGDTQYF.